These T cell receptor beta chains were read from a single sample in a study of T cells in Graves' hyperthyroidism and ophthalmopathy. TCRdb reanalysed the multiplex PCR reads using MiXCR and keeps one entry per CDR3 protein. The data show roughly 400,000 distinct CDR3 sequences, roughly 13% seen once. The specimen sequenced was blood. The receptors shown here come from a man in his fifties with Graves' ophthalmopathy. CDR3s include the opening cysteine and the closing phenylalanine or tryptophan. The D gene is left open where the match is weak. The size field is filled for only some rows; it gives once, few, many or a size class.

>-|few|TRBV14|TRBJ2-2
TGTGCCAGCAGCCAAGAAAGAAGATTCGGGTCCGCGAACACCGGGGAGCTGTTTTTT
CASSQERRFGSANTGELFF
>TRBD2|few|TRBV5-1|TRBJ2-1
TGCGCCAGCAGCCGAGAGAGCGGGAGCTATTACAATGAGCAGTTCTTC
CASSRESGSYYNEQFF
>TRBD1|many|TRBV5-1|TRBJ1-5
TGCGCCAGCGGACAGGGCCCCAATCAGCCCCAGCATTTT
CASGQGPNQPQHF
>TRBD1|many|TRBV18|TRBJ2-3
TGTGCCAGCTCAGCTATGACAGGGGGCCGTTCAGATACGCAGTATTTT
CASSAMTGGRSDTQYF
>-|-|TRBV6-2/TRBV6-3|TRBJ1-1
TGTGCCACTTGGGTCGTGGGGCAGTCGAACACTGAAGCTTTCTTT
CATWVVGQSNTEAFF
>TRBD1|few|TRBV9|TRBJ2-3
TGTGCCAGCAGCGCCCCGGGACAGGGGGCAGATACGCAGTATTTT
CASSAPGQGADTQYF
>-|many|TRBV4-1|TRBJ2-5
TGCGCCAGCAGCCAAGGGGACCCCGGGACCCAGTACTTC
CASSQGDPGTQYF
>-|many|TRBV6-1|TRBJ1-1
TGTGCCAGCAGTGAGATACATGATCTCTCTGAAGCTTTCTTT
CASSEIHDLSEAFF
>-|many|TRBV7-6|TRBJ2-5
TGTGCCAGCAGTTGGTTGTCGGGGCAAGAGACCCAGTACTTC
CASSWLSGQETQYF
>TRBD2|many|TRBV20-1|TRBJ2-5
TGCAGTGCTAGAGCTTTGGGTAGCGGGAGTATCAGAGGTGGGGAGACCCAGTACTTC
CSARALGSGSIRGGETQYF
>-|many|TRBV28|TRBJ1-5
TGTGCCAGCAATACTGACAGGCAGCCCCAGCATTTT
CASNTDRQPQHF
>-|few|TRBV5-1|TRBJ1-4
TGCGCCAGCAGTACGGGAGGGACGTCTGAAAAACTGTTTTTT
CASSTGGTSEKLFF
>-|few|TRBV10-3|TRBJ2-5
TGTGCCATCAGTGTTGGGGAGACCCAGTACTTC
CAISVGETQYF
>TRBD2|many|TRBV2|TRBJ2-5
TGTGCCAGCAGCAAACTAGCGGGAATAGAGACCCAGTACTTC
CASSKLAGIETQYF
>TRBD1|many|TRBV12-5|TRBJ2-1
TGTGCTAGTGGTCCCGGGACAGGCCACAATGAGCAGTTCTTC
CASGPGTGHNEQFF
>TRBD1|many|TRBV2|TRBJ2-1
TGTGCCAGCAGCGGACAGGGTCCCTACAATGAGCAGTTCTTC
CASSGQGPYNEQFF
>-|-|TRBV12-3/TRBV12-4|TRBJ2-7
TGTGCCAGCAGTTTAACCGGGAGCGAGCAGTACTTC
CASSLTGSEQYF
>TRBD2|many|TRBV20-1|TRBJ2-5
TGCAGTGCCGTTAGCGGGAGGCGGGAGACCCAGTACTTC
CSAVSGRRETQYF